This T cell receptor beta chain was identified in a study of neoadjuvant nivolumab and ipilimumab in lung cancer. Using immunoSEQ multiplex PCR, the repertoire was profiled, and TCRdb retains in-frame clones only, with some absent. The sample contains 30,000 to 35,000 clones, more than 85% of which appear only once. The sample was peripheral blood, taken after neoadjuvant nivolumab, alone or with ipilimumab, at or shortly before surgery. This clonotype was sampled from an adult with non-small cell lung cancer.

The CDR3 sequence: CASAGAGRKLFF. CDR3 nucleotides: TGCGCCAGCGCAGGGGCAGGGCGAAAACTGTTTTTT. The chain combines TRBV5-1 with TRBJ1-4, with D maybe TRBD1 (6 bases). Germline V gives CDR1 SGHRS, CDR2 YFSETQ. The CDR3 is 12 residues long. The ends were cut back, 7 bases at V and 10 bases at J, with 14 bases in the middle.